This T cell receptor (beta chain) was obtained from a study of cytomegalovirus exposure and HLA in healthy donors. This clone was recorded once. The PCR ran on 60 Vbeta and 13 Jbeta primers. Assay: immunoSEQ multiplex PCR; the TCRdb copy retains only in-frame clones and omits some. The table has about 130,000 clones, about 81% seen once. Germline V gives CDR1 MNHNS, CDR2 SASEGT. After removal of 2 bases from V and 1 base from J, the junction contained 5 bases not matched to a gene. CDR3 length: 17 residues. The chain uses TRBV6-1 and TRBJ1-5; TRBD1 aligns across 10 bases. The sequence was collected from a woman aged 25 to 45 in good health and CMV-seronegative. The sequenced material came from PBMCs. The CDR3 sequence is CASSERGQGISNQPQHF. The CDR3, as DNA: TGTGCCAGCAGTGAAAGGGGACAGGGGATAAGCAATCAGCCCCAGCATTTT.